A selection of T cell receptor beta chains follows, all from one sample in a study of cytomegalovirus exposure and HLA in healthy donors. Sequencing was performed with immunoSEQ multiplex PCR; in TCRdb, only in-frame clones are kept and a portion is missing. The table shows roughly 200,000 clones, with approximately 85% occurring only once. The specimen was PBMCs. These receptors were taken from a woman between 50 and 59 years old in good health and CMV-seronegative. Each CDR3 is given with its conserved first and last residue. A D gene is named only where the DNA matches it firmly. A clone size is listed for some rows: how often the clone was seen (once, few, many), or a class if it is expanded.

TRBV28	many	TRBJ1-2	TRBD1	CASSLSAGQGHYGYTF	TGTGCCAGCAGTTTATCTGCGGGACAGGGGCACTATGGCTACACCTTC
TRBV10-2	-	TRBJ1-5	TRBD1	CASSVAGGDYQPQHF	TGCGCCAGCAGCGTCGCAGGGGGTGATTATCAGCCCCAGCATTTT
TRBV25-1	-	TRBJ2-5	-	CASNQGGQTQYF	TGTGCCAGCAACCAGGGTGGGCAGACCCAGTACTTC
TRBV19	-	TRBJ2-7	TRBD2	CASSTAGGYEQYF	TGTGCCAGTAGTACGGCGGGAGGTTACGAGCAGTACTTC
TRBV4-1	-	TRBJ1-2	TRBD1	CASSETGTGVYGYTF	TGCGCCAGCAGCGAAACTGGGACAGGGGTCTATGGCTACACCTTC
TRBV7-9	few	TRBJ2-3	-	CASSAKRGDRTDTQYF	TGTGCCAGCAGCGCTAAAAGAGGAGATCGCACAGATACGCAGTATTTT
TRBV7-2	-	TRBJ2-5	TRBD1	CASSRSGTAQETQYF	TGTGCCAGCAGCCGTTCCGGGACAGCCCAAGAGACCCAGTACTTC
TRBV15	-	TRBJ2-2	-	CATKTPNTGELFF	TGTGCCACCAAGACTCCAAACACCGGGGAGCTGTTTTTT
TRBV18	-	TRBJ2-7	TRBD1	CASSKPGQGHYEQYF	TGTGCCAGCTCAAAACCGGGACAGGGTCACTACGAGCAGTACTTC
TRBV19	-	TRBJ1-5	-	CASQQGNQPQHF	TGTGCCAGCCAACAGGGTAATCAGCCCCAGCATTTT
TRBV18	once	TRBJ1-4	TRBD1	CASSRMTGDREKLFF	TGTGCCAGCTCACGAATGACAGGGGACCGAGAAAAACTGTTTTTT
TRBV4-2	-	TRBJ2-1	-	CASSPTLGATYNEQFF	TGTGCCAGCAGCCCTACGCTGGGGGCCACCTACAATGAGCAGTTCTTC
TRBV7-9	-	TRBJ1-2	-	CASSPGFYGYTF	TGTGCCAGCAGCCCCGGTTTCTATGGCTACACCTTC
TRBV7-9	once	TRBJ2-3	TRBD2	CASSLGTSGRGDTQYF	TGTGCCAGCAGCTTAGGGACTAGCGGGAGAGGGGATACGCAGTATTTT
TRBV9	-	TRBJ2-5	TRBD2	CASSVGAGELVETQYF	TGTGCCAGCAGCGTAGGAGCGGGAGAATTAGTAGAGACCCAGTACTTC
TRBV6-5	-	TRBJ2-1	TRBD1	CASSQDRGPYNEQFF	TGTGCCAGCAGCCAGGACAGGGGACCCTACAATGAGCAGTTCTTC
TRBV27	-	TRBJ2-2	-	CASSPRQDTGELFF	TGTGCCAGCAGTCCACGACAGGACACCGGGGAGCTGTTTTTT
TRBV4-2	-	TRBJ1-4	-	CASSPLNRNEKLFF	TGTGCCAGCAGCCCCCTAAATCGCAATGAAAAACTGTTTTTT
TRBV30	-	TRBJ2-7	TRBD1	CAWTYGTGGSYEQYF	TGTGCCTGGACTTACGGGACAGGGGGGTCCTACGAGCAGTACTTC
TRBV29-1	-	TRBJ1-1	TRBD1	CSVEGQGGEAFF	TGCAGCGTTGAGGGACAGGGAGGTGAAGCTTTCTTT
TRBV30	-	TRBJ2-3	TRBD2	CAWSVVSAGGRKYTDTQYF	TGTGCCTGGAGTGTAGTGTCAGCGGGGGGACGAAAATACACAGATACGCAGTATTTT
TRBV28	-	TRBJ1-5	-	CASREGWNQPQHF	TGTGCCAGCCGAGAGGGTTGGAATCAGCCCCAGCATTTT
TRBV5-4	once	TRBJ2-6	-	CASRSTGSGANVLTF	TGTGCCAGCAGGTCAACTGGTTCTGGGGCCAACGTCCTGACTTTC
TRBV27	-	TRBJ2-7	TRBD1	CASRRDRGSPYEQYF	TGTGCCAGCAGACGGGACAGGGGGTCCCCCTACGAGCAGTACTTC
TRBV7-8	-	TRBJ1-5	-	CASSLGGRNGNQPQHF	TGTGCCAGCAGCTTAGGGGGCAGAAATGGCAATCAGCCCCAGCATTTT
TRBV10-3	-	TRBJ2-7	-	CATASGGEQYF	TGTGCCACTGCTTCAGGTGGCGAGCAGTACTTC
TRBV4-1	few	TRBJ1-4	-	CASSQDGSWRTNEKLFF	TGCGCCAGCAGCCAAGACGGGTCGTGGAGGACTAATGAAAAACTGTTTTTT
TRBV4-1	-	TRBJ2-3	TRBD2	CASSQAGLAGGPGTQYF	TGCGCCAGCAGCCAAGCAGGACTAGCGGGAGGGCCAGGGACGCAGTATTTT
TRBV13	-	TRBJ2-1	TRBD2	CASSLRPPYSGVYNEQFF	TGTGCCAGCAGCTTAAGGCCCCCCTATAGCGGGGTTTACAATGAGCAGTTCTTC
TRBV27	-	TRBJ2-7	TRBD2	CASSTLGAGGYEQYF	TGTGCCAGCAGCACCCTGGGGGCGGGAGGCTACGAGCAGTACTTC
TRBV27	-	TRBJ2-7	-	CASSAPGSWPYEQYF	TGTGCCAGCAGCGCCCCGGGTTCATGGCCCTACGAGCAGTACTTC
TRBV28	-	TRBJ1-4	TRBD1	CASSLRYRGNEKLFF	TGTGCCAGCAGTTTACGATACAGGGGTAATGAAAAACTGTTTTTT
TRBV28	-	TRBJ1-2	TRBD1	CASSRDRAGGYTF	TGTGCCAGCAGTCGGGACAGGGCAGGCGGCTACACCTTC
TRBV11-2	once	TRBJ2-3	TRBD2	CASSLDAGGADTQYF	TGTGCCAGCAGCTTAGACGCGGGAGGGGCAGATACGCAGTATTTT
TRBV7-9	-	TRBJ1-4	TRBD1	CASSLRPRDRGNEKLFF	TGTGCCAGCAGCCTTAGACCCCGGGACAGGGGTAATGAAAAACTGTTTTTT
TRBV18	-	TRBJ2-5	-	CASSPLQETQYF	TGTGCCAGCTCACCATTACAAGAGACCCAGTACTTC
TRBV5-1	-	TRBJ2-5	TRBD2	CASSLTSGMQETQYF	TGCGCCAGCAGCTTGACTAGCGGGATGCAAGAGACCCAGTACTTC
TRBV10-1	-	TRBJ1-2	TRBD1	CASSGDRVKGYTF	TGCGCCAGCAGCGGGGACAGGGTGAAGGGCTACACCTTC
TRBV11-2	once	TRBJ1-1	-	CASSLPKYTEAFF	TGTGCCAGCAGCTTACCCAAATACACTGAAGCTTTCTTT
TRBV5-1	-	TRBJ2-3	-	CASSLDRGRDTQYF	TGCGCCAGCAGCTTGGATCGGGGGAGAGATACGCAGTATTTT
TRBV10-3	-	TRBJ2-3	TRBD2	CAISGQGSGRGSDTQYF	TGTGCCATCAGTGGGCAGGGAAGCGGGAGGGGGTCAGATACGCAGTATTTT
TRBV11-2	few	TRBJ2-1	TRBD2	CASSSGTSGRNEQFF	TGTGCCAGCAGCTCCGGGACTAGCGGGAGGAATGAGCAGTTCTTC
TRBV6-1	-	TRBJ2-2	-	CASREQGRAGELFF	TGTGCCAGCAGAGAACAGGGGAGGGCCGGGGAGCTGTTTTTT
TRBV29-1	-	TRBJ1-2	-	CSVGGGGESYTF	TGCAGCGTTGGAGGTGGGGGGGAAAGCTACACCTTC
TRBV6-6	-	TRBJ1-2	-	CASSSNSIGYTF	TGTGCCAGCAGTTCGAATAGCATAGGCTACACCTTC
TRBV28	-	TRBJ1-1	TRBD1	CASSLGGTGVNTEAFF	TGTGCCAGCAGTTTGGGAGGGACAGGGGTAAACACTGAAGCTTTCTTT